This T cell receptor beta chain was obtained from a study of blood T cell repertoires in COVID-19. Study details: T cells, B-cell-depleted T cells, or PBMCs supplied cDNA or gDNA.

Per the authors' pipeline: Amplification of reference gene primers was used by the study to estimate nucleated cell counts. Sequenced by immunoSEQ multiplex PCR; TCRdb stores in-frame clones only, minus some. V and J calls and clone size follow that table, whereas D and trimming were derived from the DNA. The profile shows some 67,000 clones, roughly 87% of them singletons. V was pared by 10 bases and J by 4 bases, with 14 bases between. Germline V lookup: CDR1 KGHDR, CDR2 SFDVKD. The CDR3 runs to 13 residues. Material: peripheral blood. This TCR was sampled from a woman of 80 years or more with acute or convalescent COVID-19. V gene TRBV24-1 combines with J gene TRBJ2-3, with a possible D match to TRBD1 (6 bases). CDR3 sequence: CATRRGLADTQYF. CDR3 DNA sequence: TGTGCCACACGCAGGGGTTTGGCAGATACGCAGTATTTT.